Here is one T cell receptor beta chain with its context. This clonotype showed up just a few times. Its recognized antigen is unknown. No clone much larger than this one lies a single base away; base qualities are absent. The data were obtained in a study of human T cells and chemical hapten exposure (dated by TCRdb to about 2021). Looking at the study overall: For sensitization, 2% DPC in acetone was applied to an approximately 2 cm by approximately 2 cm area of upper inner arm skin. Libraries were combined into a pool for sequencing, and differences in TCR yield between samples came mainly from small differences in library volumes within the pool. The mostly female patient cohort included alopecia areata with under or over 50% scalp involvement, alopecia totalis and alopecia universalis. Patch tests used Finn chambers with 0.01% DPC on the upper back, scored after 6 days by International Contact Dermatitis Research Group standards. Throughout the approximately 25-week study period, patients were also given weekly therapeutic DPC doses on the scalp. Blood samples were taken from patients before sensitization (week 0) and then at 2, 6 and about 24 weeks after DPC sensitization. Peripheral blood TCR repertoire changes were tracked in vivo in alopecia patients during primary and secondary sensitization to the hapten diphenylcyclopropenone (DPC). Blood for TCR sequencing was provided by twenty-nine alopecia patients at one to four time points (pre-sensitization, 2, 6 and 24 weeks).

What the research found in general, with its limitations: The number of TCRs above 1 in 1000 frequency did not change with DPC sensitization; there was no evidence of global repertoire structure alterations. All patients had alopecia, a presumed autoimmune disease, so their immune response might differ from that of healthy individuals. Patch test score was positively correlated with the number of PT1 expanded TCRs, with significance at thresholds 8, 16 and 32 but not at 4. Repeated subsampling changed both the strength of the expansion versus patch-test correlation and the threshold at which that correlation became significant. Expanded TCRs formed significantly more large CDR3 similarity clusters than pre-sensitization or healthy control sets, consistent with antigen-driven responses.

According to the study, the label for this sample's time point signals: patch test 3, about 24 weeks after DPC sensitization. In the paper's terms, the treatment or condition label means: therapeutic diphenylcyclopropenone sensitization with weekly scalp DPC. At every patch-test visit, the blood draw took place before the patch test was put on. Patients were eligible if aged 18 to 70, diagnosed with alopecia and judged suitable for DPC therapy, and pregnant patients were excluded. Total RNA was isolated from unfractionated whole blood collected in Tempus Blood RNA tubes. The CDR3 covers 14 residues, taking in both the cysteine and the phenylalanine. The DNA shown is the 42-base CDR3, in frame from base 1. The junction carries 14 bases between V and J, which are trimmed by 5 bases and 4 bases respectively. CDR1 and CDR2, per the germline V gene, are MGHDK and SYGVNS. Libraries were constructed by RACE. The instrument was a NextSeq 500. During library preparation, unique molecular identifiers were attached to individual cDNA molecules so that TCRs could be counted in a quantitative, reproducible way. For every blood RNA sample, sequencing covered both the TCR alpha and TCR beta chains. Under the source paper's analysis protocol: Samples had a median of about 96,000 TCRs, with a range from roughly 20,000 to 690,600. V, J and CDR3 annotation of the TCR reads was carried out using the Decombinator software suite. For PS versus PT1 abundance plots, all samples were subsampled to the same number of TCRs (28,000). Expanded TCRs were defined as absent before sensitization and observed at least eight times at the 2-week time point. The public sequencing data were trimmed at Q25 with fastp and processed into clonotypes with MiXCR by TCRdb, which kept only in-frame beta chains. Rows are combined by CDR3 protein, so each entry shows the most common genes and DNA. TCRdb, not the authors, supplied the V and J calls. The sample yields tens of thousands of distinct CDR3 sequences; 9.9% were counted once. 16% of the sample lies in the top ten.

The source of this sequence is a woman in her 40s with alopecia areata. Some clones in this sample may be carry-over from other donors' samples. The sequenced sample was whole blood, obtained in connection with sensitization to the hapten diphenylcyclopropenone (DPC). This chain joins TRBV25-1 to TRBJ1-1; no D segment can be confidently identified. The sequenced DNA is TGTGCCAGCAGTTTGACCGGCGGAGGCACTGAAGCTTTCTTT. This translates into CASSLTGGGTEAFF.